Presented here are 26 T cell receptor beta chains from one specimen sequenced in a study of cytotoxic CD8 clonotypes in ibrutinib-treated CLL. Measured with immunoSEQ multiplex PCR; TCRdb has only the in-frame clones, and not every one. The sample consists of 130,000 to 150,000 clones, around 80% of them appearing once. This material consisted of PBMCs, taken after 12 months of ibrutinib treatment. These receptors originate from a human donor with chronic lymphocytic leukemia.

The V and J genes are TRBV27 and TRBJ2-1; no clear D gene. V lost 3 bases to trimming and J lost 5 bases, with 8 bases between them. Per germline, CDR1 MNHEY and CDR2 SMNVEV (reference sequence). This CDR3 has 13 amino acids. CDR3 region: CASSFPNNNEQFF. As DNA, the CDR3 is TGTGCCAGCAGTTTCCCCAATAACAATGAGCAGTTCTTC.

The CDR3 coding sequence is TGCGCCAGCAGCCCACCTAGCGGGAGGCCCCACGCAGATACGCAGTATTTT. It translates to CASSPPSGRPHADTQYF. The chain joins TRBV4-1 to TRBJ2-3, with 11 bases aligning to TRBD2. The CDR3 length is 17 residues. V was clipped by 4 bases and J by 4 bases; unmatched bases: 10. Germline V gene sequence: CDR1 MGHRA, CDR2 YSYEKL.

A single count supports this clone. The chain uses TRBV5-1 and TRBJ1-1; no reliable D call. The CDR3 length is 14 residues. The germline gives CDR1 SGHRS, CDR2 YFSETQ. Trimming removed 0 bases at V and 1 base at J, with 7 bases between. CDR3 DNA sequence: TGCGCCAGCAGCTTGGGGGTACAGAACACTGAAGCTTTCTTT. Translation gives CASSLGVQNTEAFF.

The V gene is TRBV6-5, the J gene TRBJ2-2; D remains unclear. The germline V and J ends were trimmed by 4 bases and 6 bases, with 9 bases remaining between them. Germline CDR1 reads MNHEY; CDR2 reads SVGAGI. The CDR3 totals 13 residues. The CDR3 DNA follows: TGTGCCAGCAGTTCGGCTAGTCCCGGGGAGCTGTTTTTT. As protein: CASSSASPGELFF.

CDR3: CASRGTGETEAFF. DNA for the CDR3: TGTGCCAGCAGAGGGACAGGGGAAACTGAAGCTTTCTTT. The chain uses TRBV6-5 and TRBJ1-1; TRBD1 aligns across 10 bases. V shed 6 bases, J shed 5 bases, and the junction held 3 bases outside the gene matches. This CDR3 has 13 amino acids. Germline V CDR1 and CDR2: MNHEY, SVGAGI.

The rearrangement uses TRBV11-2 and TRBJ1-1; D gene unclear. The CDR3 runs to 14 residues. V was cut by 0 bases and J by 7 bases, with 12 bases left in between. From germline, CDR1 is SGHAT and CDR2 FQNNGV. CDR3: CASSLDYGGGEAFF. The DNA for the CDR3 is TGTGCCAGCAGCTTAGATTACGGAGGAGGTGAAGCTTTCTTT.

This clone was seen once. The chain has TRBV7-2 and TRBJ2-7; D possibly corresponds to TRBD2 (5 bases). Between the trimmed V and J ends, which lost 3 bases and 1 base, there was a span of 19 bases. This CDR3 spans 17 amino acids. Germline V gene lookup returns CDR1 SGHTA and CDR2 FQGNSA. CDR3 nucleotide sequence: TGTGCCAGCAGCTTCCTGACAAGTGAGGGAGTATCCTACGAGCAGTACTTC. It translates to CASSFLTSEGVSYEQYF. Full variable domain (outside the CDR3, taken from reference TRBV7-2 and TRBJ2-7): GAGVSQSPSNKVTEKGKDVELRCDPISGHTALYWYRQSLGQGLEFLIYFQGNSAPDKSGLPSDRFSAERTGGSVSTLTIQRTQQEDSAVYLCASSFLTSEGVSYEQYFGPGTRLTVT.

V and J are TRBV9 and TRBJ1-3; no definite D call. Looked up from germline, CDR1 is SGDLS and CDR2 is YYNGEE. The CDR3 runs 15 residues. Trimming pared 4 bases from V and 0 bases from J, leaving 11 bases between. The CDR3 bases are TGTGCCAGCAGCACCCGGGGTTCCTCTGGAAACACCATATATTTT. It codes for CASSTRGSSGNTIYF.

The gene calls are TRBV6-1 and TRBJ2-7; TRBD1 matches at 9 bases. V lost 7 bases and J lost 4; bases outside the gene matches: 5. The CDR3 consists of 13 residues. Germline values: CDR1 MNHNS, CDR2 SASEGT. CDR3 bases: TGTGCCAGCATTGGGACAGGGAGATACGAGCAGTACTTC. As protein: CASIGTGRYEQYF.

The chain combines TRBV6-6 with TRBJ2-2; 12 bases fit TRBD2. V lost 6 bases, J lost 7 bases, and 3 bases stayed unmatched. The CDR3 runs to 14 residues. CDR1 MNHNY and CDR2 SVGAGI come from the germline V gene (reference sequence). CDR3 loop: CASRTSGSYGELFF. The CDR3 bases are TGTGCCAGCAGGACTAGCGGGAGCTACGGGGAGCTGTTTTTT.

The CDR3 DNA reads TGCGCCAGCAGCTCTCGGACAGGTGGGGGCCCAGATACGCAGTATTTT. Its translation: CASSSRTGGGPDTQYF. This chain links TRBV5-1 with TRBJ2-3; TRBD1 matches at 7 bases. V was clipped by 3 bases and J by 4 bases; unmatched bases: 11. There are 16 residues in the CDR3. Per the germline V gene, CDR1 is SGHRS and CDR2 is YFSETQ.

The genes are TRBV5-6 and TRBJ2-2; D is unresolved. The CDR3 loop spans 12 amino acids. Trimming left V 0 bases short and J 6 bases short, with 3 bases between. Looked up from germline, CDR1 is SGHDT and CDR2 is YYEEEE. This CDR3 is CASSLVPGELFF. Written as DNA, the CDR3 is TGTGCCAGCAGCTTGGTTCCCGGGGAGCTGTTTTTT.

This clone was recorded a few times. The V call is TRBV28, the J call TRBJ2-7; D is uncertain. The length of the CDR3 is 10 residues. Trimming removed 7 bases from V and 4 bases from J, with 5 bases in between. CDR1 MDHEN and CDR2 SYDVKM come from the germline V gene. CDR3 in amino acids: CASKGYEQYF. CDR3 nucleotide sequence: TGTGCCAGCAAAGGGTACGAGCAGTACTTC.

This clone occurred once. DNA for the CDR3: TGTGCCAGCAGCTGGCTCGGGGGAGAGCTCGCGAACACCGGGGAGCTGTTTTTT. Protein: CASSWLGGELANTGELFF. The V and J genes are TRBV7-9 and TRBJ2-2; D is perhaps TRBD2 (6 bases). Trimming took 4 bases from V and 0 from J, leaving 18 bases between them. The CDR3 has 18 residues. CDR1 and CDR2 (germline): SEHNR, FQNEAQ (reference sequence).

The gene calls are TRBV27 and TRBJ2-2; TRBD2 might be the D (6 bases). V dropped 1 base and J dropped 6 bases, with 6 bases sitting between them. The germline V gene has CDR1 MNHEY and CDR2 SMNVEV (reference sequence). This CDR3 is built from 13 residues. CDR3 in DNA: TGTGCCAGCAGTTTATGGGAGGCCGGGGAGCTGTTTTTT. Protein product: CASSLWEAGELFF.

The chain combines TRBV4-2 with TRBJ2-7; perhaps TRBD1 as D (5 bases). The CDR3 is 15 amino acids. The germline V gene encodes CDR1 LGHNA and CDR2 YNFKEQ. V lost 0 bases and J 6 bases, leaving 15 bases between the germline ends. The CDR3 DNA sequence: TGTGCCAGCAGCCAAGAATTAGGGGTTCCAGGCGAGCAGTACTTC. Its translation: CASSQELGVPGEQYF.

CDR3 DNA sequence: TGTGCCAGCAGCGTAGGAGCTGATAGCGGGACTAACACAGATACGCAGTATTTT. Translation: CASSVGADSGTNTDTQYF. The V and J genes are TRBV9 and TRBJ2-3; 8 nucleotides match TRBD2. Germline lookup yields CDR1 SGDLS and CDR2 YYNGEE. This CDR3 spans 18 amino acids. Unmatched junction bases numbered 11, after V lost 0 bases and J lost 2 bases.

This clone was counted between two and nine times. The chain carries TRBV28 and TRBJ1-4; TRBD1 matches at 10 bases. The CDR3 has 15 residues. With V trimmed by 3 bases and J by 6 bases, 4 bases remained unmatched. Germline V CDR1 and CDR2: MDHEN, SYDVKM. CDR3 residues: CASSFQTGGDEKLFF. For the CDR3, the DNA is TGTGCCAGCAGTTTCCAGACAGGGGGCGATGAAAAACTGTTTTTT.

The chain combines TRBV7-9 with TRBJ2-3; a possible D gene is TRBD1 (5 bases). CDR1 and CDR2 from the germline V gene are SEHNR and FQNEAQ (reference sequence). The CDR3 loop spans 13 amino acids. Trimming removed 3 bases at V and 3 bases at J, with 7 bases between. The CDR3, as DNA: TGTGCCAGCAGCTTGCAGGGTACAGATACGCAGTATTTT. Translated, it gives CASSLQGTDTQYF.

This chain links TRBV7-9 with TRBJ2-3; D is possibly TRBD2 (6 bases). Trimming stripped 5 bases from V and 0 bases from J, with 12 bases between. The CDR3 loop spans 15 amino acids. Per the germline V gene, CDR1 is SEHNR and CDR2 is FQNEAQ (reference sequence). CDR3: CASSVRRASTDTQYF. CDR3 DNA: TGTGCCAGCAGCGTACGGAGGGCGAGCACAGATACGCAGTATTTT.

This clone came up once. The chain joins TRBV11-2 to TRBJ1-2, with D perhaps matching TRBD1 (5 bases). With 4 bases removed from V and 8 bases from J, the gap between germline ends came to 17 bases. The CDR3 spans 14 residues. Germline values: CDR1 SGHAT, CDR2 FQNNGV. CDR3 region: CASSSIQGSGGYTF. The CDR3 DNA sequence: TGTGCCAGCAGCTCTATCCAGGGATCAGGCGGCTACACCTTC. Based on the CDR3 plus reference TRBV11-2 and TRBJ1-2, the full variable domain is EAGVAQSPRYKIIEKRQSVAFWCNPISGHATLYWYQQILGQGPKLLIQFQNNGVVDDSQLPKDRFSAERLKGVDSTLKIQPAKLEDSAVYLCASSSIQGSGGYTFGSGTRLTVV.

The chain is built from TRBV5-4 and TRBJ2-7, with D unresolved. CDR1 and CDR2 from the germline V gene are SGHNT and YYREEE (reference sequence). Between the trimmed V and J ends, which lost 1 base and 6 bases, there was a span of 11 bases. The CDR3 runs to 13 residues. Here the CDR3 DNA reads TGTGCCAGCAGCTTGTTTTCCGTATCCGAGCAGTACTTC. Translation gives CASSLFSVSEQYF. Using reference TRBV5-4 and TRBJ2-7 for the parts outside the CDR3, the full variable domain is ETGVTQSPTHLIKTRGQQVTLRCSSQSGHNTVSWYQQALGQGPQFIFQYYREEENGRGNFPPRFSGLQFPNYSSELNVNALELDDSALYLCASSLFSVSEQYFGPGTRLTVT.

The V call is TRBV5-4, the J call TRBJ1-1; a weak D match, TRBD1 (6 bases). Germline V gene lookup returns CDR1 SGHNT and CDR2 YYREEE (reference sequence). The ends were cut back, 4 bases at V and 4 bases at J, with 20 bases in the middle. The length of the CDR3 is 16 residues. The CDR3 loop reads CASSNSLSDRFTEAFF. In nucleotides, the CDR3 is TGTGCCAGCAGCAATTCGCTCTCTGACAGGTTCACTGAAGCTTTCTTT.

J is TRBJ2-3 and V is TRBV4-3, with D uncertain. Germline V CDR1 and CDR2: LGHNA, YSLEER. The CDR3 loop spans 14 amino acids. V dropped 2 bases and J dropped 2 bases, with 8 bases sitting between them. The CDR3 reads CASSQRGVTDTQYF. CDR3 in DNA: TGCGCCAGCAGCCAACGTGGGGTCACAGATACGCAGTATTTT.

This chain links TRBV9 with TRBJ2-2; 7 bases fit TRBD2. Germline V gene sequence: CDR1 SGDLS, CDR2 YYNGEE. CDR3 size: 20 residues. Trimming took 3 bases from V and 0 from J; bases not matched to a gene: 17. CDR3 sequence (DNA): TGTGCCAGCAGCGGACGCCCGGCCGGGTGGGGAGGGACGAACACCGGGGAGCTGTTTTTT. It translates to CASSGRPAGWGGTNTGELFF.

This clone has only a few counts. The chain recombines TRBV7-6 with TRBJ2-3, with a tentative D call TRBD1 (5 bases). V lost 5 bases to trimming and J lost 2 bases, with 14 bases between them. This CDR3 has 15 residues. Germline-derived CDR1 and CDR2 are SGHVS and FNYEAQ. The CDR3 reads CASSRTGVPTDTQYF. The CDR3 DNA follows: TGTGCCAGCAGCCGTACAGGCGTTCCCACAGATACGCAGTATTTT.